This T cell receptor beta chain derives from a study of cytomegalovirus exposure and HLA in healthy donors. The PCR ran on 60 Vbeta and 13 Jbeta primers. The data were produced by immunoSEQ multiplex PCR, yet TCRdb's version contains in-frame clones alone and is incomplete. The data show 190,000 or so clones, approximately 80% seen once. General study findings and limits: In an earlier analysis, about 87% or about 30%: the productive usage of most TCR beta V segments. Some V segments, TRBV6-2 and TRBV6-3 among them, were indistinguishable and were therefore excluded. Researchers reported in a later analysis that a missense DCLRE1C variant was tied to TCR beta V- and J-gene trimming.

Germline CDR1 SEHNR, CDR2 FQNEAQ (reference sequence). V gave up 5 bases and J gave up 2 bases, with 13 bases separating them. The CDR3 is 14 residues long. Of note for this clone: Its target is not known.

The receptor comes from a boy aged 2 to 10 in good health and CMV-seronegative. The specimen sequenced was PBMCs. J is TRBJ2-7 and V is TRBV7-9, with a tentative D call TRBD2 (6 bases). DNA of the CDR3: TGTGCCAGCAGCCCTAGACCGGGAGCCTACGAGCAGTACTTC. This encodes CASSPRPGAYEQYF.